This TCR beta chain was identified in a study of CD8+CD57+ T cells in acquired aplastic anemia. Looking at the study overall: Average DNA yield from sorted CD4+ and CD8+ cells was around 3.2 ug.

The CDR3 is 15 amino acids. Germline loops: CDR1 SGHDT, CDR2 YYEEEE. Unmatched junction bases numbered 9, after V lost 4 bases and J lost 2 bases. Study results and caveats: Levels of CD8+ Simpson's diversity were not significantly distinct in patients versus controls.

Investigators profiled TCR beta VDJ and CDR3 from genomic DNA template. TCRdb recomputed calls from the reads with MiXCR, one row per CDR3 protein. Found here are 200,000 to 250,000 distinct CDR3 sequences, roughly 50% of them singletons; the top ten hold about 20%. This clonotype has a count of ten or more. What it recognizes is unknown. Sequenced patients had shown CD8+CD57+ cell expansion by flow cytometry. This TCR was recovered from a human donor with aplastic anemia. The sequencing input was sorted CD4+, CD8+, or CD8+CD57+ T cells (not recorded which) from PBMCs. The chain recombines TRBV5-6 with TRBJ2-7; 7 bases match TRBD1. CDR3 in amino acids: CASSTTGAYTYEQYF. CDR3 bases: TGTGCCAGCAGCACTACAGGGGCTTACACCTACGAGCAGTACTTC.